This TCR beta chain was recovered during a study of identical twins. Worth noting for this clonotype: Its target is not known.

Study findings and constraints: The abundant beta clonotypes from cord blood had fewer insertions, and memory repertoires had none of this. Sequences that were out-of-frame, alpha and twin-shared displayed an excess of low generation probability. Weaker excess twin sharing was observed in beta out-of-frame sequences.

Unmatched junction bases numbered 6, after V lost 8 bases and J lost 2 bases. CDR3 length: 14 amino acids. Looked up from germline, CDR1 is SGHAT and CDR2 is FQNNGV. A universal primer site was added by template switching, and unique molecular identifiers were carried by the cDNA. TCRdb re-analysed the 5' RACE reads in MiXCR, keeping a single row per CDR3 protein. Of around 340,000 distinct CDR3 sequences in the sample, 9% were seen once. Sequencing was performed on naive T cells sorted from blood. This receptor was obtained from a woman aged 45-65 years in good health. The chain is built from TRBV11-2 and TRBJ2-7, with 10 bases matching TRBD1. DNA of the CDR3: TGTGCCAGCGGGGCTGGGACAGGGGCCTACGAGCAGTACTTC. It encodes CASGAGTGAYEQYF.